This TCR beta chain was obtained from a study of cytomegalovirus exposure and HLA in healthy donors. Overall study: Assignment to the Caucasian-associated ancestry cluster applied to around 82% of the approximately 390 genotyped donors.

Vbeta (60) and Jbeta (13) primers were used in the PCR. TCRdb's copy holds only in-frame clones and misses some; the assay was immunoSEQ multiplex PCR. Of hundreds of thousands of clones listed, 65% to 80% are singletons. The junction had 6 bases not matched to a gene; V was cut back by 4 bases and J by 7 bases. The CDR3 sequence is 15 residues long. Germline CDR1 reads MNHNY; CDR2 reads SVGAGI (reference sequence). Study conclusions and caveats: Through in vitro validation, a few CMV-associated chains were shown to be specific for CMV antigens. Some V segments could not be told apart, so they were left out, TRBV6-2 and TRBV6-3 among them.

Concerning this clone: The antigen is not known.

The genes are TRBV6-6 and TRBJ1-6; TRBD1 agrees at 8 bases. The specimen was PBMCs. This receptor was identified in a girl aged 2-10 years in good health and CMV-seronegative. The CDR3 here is CASSFRTGLNSPLHF. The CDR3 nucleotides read TGTGCCAGCAGTTTCAGGACAGGGCTGAATTCACCCCTCCACTTT.